This T cell receptor (beta chain) was sequenced during a study of cytotoxic CD8 clonotypes in ibrutinib-treated CLL. For the study at large: The subjects consisted of 11 relapsed/refractory and roughly 14 treatment-naive individuals, with some 18 IGHV unmutated.

TCR beta libraries used approximately 1.9 micrograms of genomic DNA from cryopreserved PBMCs. Concerning this clone: The antigen is undetermined.

The CDR3 contains 15 residues. CDR1 and CDR2 from the germline V gene are SNHLY and FYNNEI. J was trimmed by 3 bases and V by 6 bases; bases with no gene match: 9. The study's findings and limits: Collection times varied between progressing and sustained-remission patients.

Depth targeted 1 in 200,000 to 1 in 1 million T cells, averaging 10x coverage per clonotype. The repertoire was sequenced with immunoSEQ multiplex PCR; TCRdb's copy has only in-frame clones and lacks some. The table shows some 19,000 clones, with over 75% occurring only once. The TCR originated in a human donor with chronic lymphocytic leukemia. The source material was PBMCs, sampled before ibrutinib treatment. This rearrangement joins TRBV2 to TRBJ2-7; 9 bases agree with TRBD1. The CDR3 coding sequence is TGTGCCAGCAGGGATGTTGGGACAGGGTACTACGAGCAGTACTTC. It translates to CASRDVGTGYYEQYF.